Described below is a single TCR beta chain sequence and its context. Its antigen remains undetermined. No much larger clone exists at a distance of one base, and base qualities are not known. Using the deep immunoSEQ assay, multiplex PCR amplified TCR CDR3 regions from genomic DNA. Genomic DNA extracted from each cell subset was distributed evenly over all wells of several immunoSEQ 96-well plates, and each plate served as one replicate. For unsorted PBMC, approximately 0.3 ug of genomic DNA, equivalent to approximately 30,000 T cell genomes, went into each replicate PCR. Genomic DNA from unsorted PBMC was sequenced over ten immunoSEQ deep assay plates. Purified libraries were measured with a Qubit 3.0 fluorometer, size-checked on a Bioanalyzer 2100, and measured again with the KAPA Library Quantification kit. Each immunoSEQ 96-well plate was sequenced on its own single-read 150-cycle Illumina NextSeq 550 flow cell. On the study's bioinformatics: The immunoSEQ output contained only junctional sequences without quality scores, so filtering could not match that applied to full-length reads. To assign V/J genes and CDR3, sequences were annotated against IMGT germline references using PyIR, a Python wrapper for IgBLAST v1.9. Reads were removed for weak V/J assignments (E-value above 1e-6), missing CDR3, stop codons, out-of-frame junctions, or ambiguous translated residues. V3J clonotypes were defined as sequences sharing an identical inferred V gene, J gene, and CDR3 amino acid sequence. The percentage overlap between two repertoires was calculated by dividing the number of shared unique clonotypes by the size of the smaller repertoire. Three approaches were used to assess repertoire richness: RTK rarefaction, the Chao1 estimator, and Recon v2.1 estimates of unobserved clonotypes. The clones in this table, taken by TCRdb from immuneACCESS, are in-frame only. Not every clone is retained; where verified, under half of the shortfall comes from an unresolved V gene, and the cause of the rest is unknown. From that table come the V and J calls and clone size; the DNA was used to work out D and trimming. Present in this sample are 450,000 to 500,000 clones, approximately 79% of which were seen just once. The ten largest clones add up to approximately 12% of the sample.

Per the germline V gene, MGHDK is the CDR1 and SYGVNS is the CDR2. The CDR3 goes from the cysteine to the phenylalanine over 13 residues. The retained sequence is limited to the CDR3, 39 bases, with the frame set at the first base. The germline V end is reduced by 10 bases and the J end by 4 bases; junction bases left unmatched: 5. This sample is drawn from a study of shared clonotypes between healthy human individuals (dated by TCRdb to the early 2020s). Background on the whole study: The cohort comprised a couple of women and a few men aged 18 to 49 years. To estimate repertoire size and how much clonotype sharing occurs between individuals, the study deeply sequenced the blood TCR repertoires of roughly 5 healthy adults. To increase sequencing depth and limit assay-specific biases, different laboratories used diverse techniques to prepare libraries and sequence TCR repertoires. Leukapheresis yielded between about 0.85 and 10 billion PBMCs per donor.

Overall study results and their limits: Sampling was restricted to blood, and TCR repertoires in tissue are likely to differ from TCR repertoires in blood. The genetic and exposure-history diversity represented was limited by the small number of donors. Pairwise subsampling led to the expectation that sequencing depth would affect the degree of clonotype sharing among donors.

The donors were healthy, HIV-negative adults who had no recently reported acute infections or vaccinations. Every donor was a Caucasian adult living in Nashville, Tennessee, USA. For unsorted samples, tens of millions of PBMCs were counted, and genomic DNA was extracted using the QIAamp DNA Blood Mini kit. Blood was collected by leukapheresis, and PBMCs were isolated by Ficoll-Histopaque density gradient centrifugation and then cryopreserved in liquid nitrogen vapor phase. The sequence was obtained from a woman aged 40-49 years in good health. Some clones in this sample may be carry-over from other donors' samples. The rearrangement joined TRBV25-1 to TRBJ2-3, and 10 bases in between align with TRBD2. The specimen was PBMCs. The CDR3 region: CATLAGVADTQYF. The nucleotide sequence is TGTGCCACCCTAGCGGGAGTCGCAGATACGCAGTATTTT.